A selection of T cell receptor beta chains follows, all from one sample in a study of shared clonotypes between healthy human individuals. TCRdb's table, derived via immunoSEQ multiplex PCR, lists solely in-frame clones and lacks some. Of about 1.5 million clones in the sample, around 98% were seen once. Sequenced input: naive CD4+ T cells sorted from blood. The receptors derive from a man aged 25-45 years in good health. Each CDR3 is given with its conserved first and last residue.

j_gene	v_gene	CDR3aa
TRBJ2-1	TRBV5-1	CASSLAGDIQYNEQFF
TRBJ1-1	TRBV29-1	CSVGTGGGTEAFF
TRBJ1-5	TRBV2	CASRGPGQGHQPQHF
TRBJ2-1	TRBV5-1	CASSLAGDEQFF
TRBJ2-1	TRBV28	CASSSGGRYNEQFF
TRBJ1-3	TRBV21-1	CASSKYAPGGRSGNTIYF
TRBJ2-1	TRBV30	CAWSVLAEQFF
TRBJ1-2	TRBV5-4	CASSLGTGEFYGYTF
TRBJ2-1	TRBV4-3	CASSQDWGLQFF
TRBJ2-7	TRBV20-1	CSVGPYEQYF
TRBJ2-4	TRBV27	CASSRLLPGSKNIQYF
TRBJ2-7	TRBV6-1	CASSTTGGGYEQYF
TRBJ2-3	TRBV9	CASSVAPGFDTQYF
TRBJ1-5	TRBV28	CASGGYVKPQHF
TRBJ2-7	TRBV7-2	CASSFRTAYEQYF
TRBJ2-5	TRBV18	CASSPAGETQYF
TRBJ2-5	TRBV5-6	CASSMDQDQETQYF
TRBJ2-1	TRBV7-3	CASSLTGGAQVF
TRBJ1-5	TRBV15	CATSRDGRGNQPQHF
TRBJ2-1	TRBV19	CASSIPGPSGSVAYNEQFF
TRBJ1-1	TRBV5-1	CASSPNYRFLGTEAFF
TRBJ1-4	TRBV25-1	CASTLSGEKLFF
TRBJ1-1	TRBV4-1	CASSQLSRKSNTEAFF
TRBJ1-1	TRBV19	CASSARRGLFYTEAFF
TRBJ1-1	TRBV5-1	CASSLARQTEAFF
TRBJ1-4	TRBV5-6	CASSIDRGAKLFF
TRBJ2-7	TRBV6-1	CASSPYGDYEQYF
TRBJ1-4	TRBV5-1	CASSRTGKTNEKLFF
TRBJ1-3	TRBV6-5	CASSYGVHSGNTIYF
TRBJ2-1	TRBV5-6	CASSLWSGWLYNEQFF
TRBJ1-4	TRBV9	CASSTRGATNEKLFF
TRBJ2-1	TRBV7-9	CASSLGIGHNEQFF
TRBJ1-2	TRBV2	CASSEMTLGYGYTF
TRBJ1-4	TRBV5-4	CASSYDRDEKLFF
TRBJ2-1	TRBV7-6	CASSSTGTGTNEQFF
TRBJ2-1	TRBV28	CASITTGGLDEQFF
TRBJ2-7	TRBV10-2	CASLQGVGPYEQYF
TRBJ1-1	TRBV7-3	CASSRWGTLNTEAFF
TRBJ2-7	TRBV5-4	CASSLGLGGYEQYF
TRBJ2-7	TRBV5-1	CASSLRTGDYEQYF
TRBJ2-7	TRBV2	CASSGGGEAPYEQYF
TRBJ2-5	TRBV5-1	CASSLVGTLMGETQYF
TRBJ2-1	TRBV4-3	CASSPLADSYNEQFF
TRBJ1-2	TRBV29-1	CSVIGEDGYTF
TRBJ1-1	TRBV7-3	CASSLGGQLLTEAFF
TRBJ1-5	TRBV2	CASRAGTGKDQPQHF
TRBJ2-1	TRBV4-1	CASSPTASGGYNEQFF
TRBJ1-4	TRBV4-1	CASSQYGTGREKLFF
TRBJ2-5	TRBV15	CATSRVFGAQRKETQYF
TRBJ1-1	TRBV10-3	CAIRGQVNTEAFF
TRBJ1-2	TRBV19	CASSILADYGYTF
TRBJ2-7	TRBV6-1	CASRMTGTYYEQYF
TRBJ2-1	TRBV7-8	CASSSRQGGADNEQFF
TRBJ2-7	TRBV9	CASSVAAATFYEQYF